This passage covers 16 T cell receptor beta chains from one sample sequenced in a study of T cells in Graves' hyperthyroidism and ophthalmopathy. Amplification of TCR beta CDR3 regions used RNA as the template. HTBI primers drove first-round RT-PCR of the TCR CDR3. TCRdb re-called the multiplex PCR reads through MiXCR, storing one row per CDR3 protein. The table lists approximately 620,000 distinct CDR3 sequences, about 16% of them singletons. Material for sequencing was blood. Receptor source: a woman aged 40 to 55 with Graves' ophthalmopathy.

J is TRBJ1-1 and V is TRBV11-2; perhaps TRBD1 as D (6 bases). Germline V gene data show CDR1 as SGHAT and CDR2 as FQNNGV. Trimming cost V 5 bases and J 1 base, with 14 bases left between them. The CDR3 sequence is 15 residues long. The CDR3: CASSQDRLPNTEAFF. For the CDR3, the DNA is TGTGCCAGCAGCCAAGACAGGCTCCCGAACACTGAAGCTTTCTTT. Drawing the rest from reference TRBV11-2 and TRBJ1-1, the complete variable domain is EAGVAQSPRYKIIEKRQSVAFWCNPISGHATLYWYQQILGQGPKLLIQFQNNGVVDDSQLPKDRFSAERLKGVDSTLKIQPAKLEDSAVYLCASSQDRLPNTEAFFGQGTRLTVV.

Ten or more counts support this clonotype. The chain is built from TRBV6-1 and TRBJ2-2; D remains unclear. This CDR3 comprises 15 residues. The germline gives CDR1 MNHNS, CDR2 SASEGT. Trimming cost V 7 bases and J 5 bases, with 17 bases left between them. CDR3 DNA: TGTGCCAGCACCAAGCCCCTTAGGGAAACCGGGGAGCTGTTTTTT. Protein product: CASTKPLRETGELFF.

This clonotype was recorded only once. This chain uses TRBV11-2 with TRBJ2-7; D gene uncertain. CDR1 SGHAT and CDR2 FQNNGV come from the germline V gene. V was shortened by 5 bases and J by 3 bases, with 14 bases between the two germline ends. The CDR3 contains 14 residues. CDR3: CASSPYSLYYEQYF. CDR3 nucleotide sequence: TGTGCCAGCAGCCCTTATTCCTTATACTACGAGCAGTACTTC.

The V and J genes are TRBV30 and TRBJ1-1; D is perhaps TRBD1 (6 bases). There are 14 residues in the CDR3. CDR1 and CDR2 from the germline V gene are GTSNPN and SVGIG (reference sequence). V dropped 2 bases and J dropped 5 bases, with 15 bases sitting between them. This CDR3 is CAWSYPGAATEAFF. The DNA of the CDR3 is TGTGCCTGGAGTTACCCGGGGGCGGCTACTGAAGCTTTCTTT.

CDR3 nucleotides: TGTGCCAGCAGAGTCACTAGCGGCCTTCGGCATGAGCAGTTCTTC. It yields the protein CASRVTSGLRHEQFF. V gene TRBV7-2 combines with J gene TRBJ2-1, with TRBD2 identical over 8 bases. In germline, CDR1 is SGHTA, CDR2 FQGNSA. This CDR3 spans 15 amino acids. The V gene end was trimmed by 6 bases and the J gene end by 8 bases; junction bases not matched to a gene: 12.

This chain links TRBV5-1 with TRBJ2-7; 7 positions match TRBD1. Losses at the gene ends were 5 bases for V and 3 bases for J; bases not matched to a gene: 8. This CDR3 has 14 residues. The germline gives CDR1 SGHRS, CDR2 YFSETQ. The CDR3 reads CASREGAEDYEQYF. Here the CDR3 DNA reads TGCGCCAGCAGAGAGGGGGCCGAAGACTACGAGCAGTACTTC.

In its sample, this clonotype was seen a few times. CDR3 sequence: CAISESAGSYNEQFF. CDR3 DNA: TGTGCCATCAGTGAGTCCGCAGGGTCCTACAATGAGCAGTTCTTC. This chain uses TRBV10-3 with TRBJ2-1; possible D gene TRBD1, 5 bases. This CDR3 has 15 residues. The germline V gene has CDR1 ENHRY and CDR2 SYGVKD. Trimming pared 0 bases from V and 1 base from J, leaving 7 bases between.

Concerning this clonotype itself: A much larger clone differs by one base, so this may be a read error. The V gene is TRBV6-2 or TRBV6-3, the J gene TRBJ2-1; 7 positions agree with TRBD1. The germline V gene has CDR1 MNHEY and CDR2 SVGEGT. The CDR3 consists of 15 residues. The CDR3 region is CANSYTGQADNEQFF. The CDR3 region has the DNA TGTGCCAACAGTTACACTGGACAGGCGGACAATGAGCAGTTCTTC.

The chain carries TRBV5-1 and TRBJ2-3; 14 bases align to TRBD2. CDR1 and CDR2 from the germline V gene are SGHRS and YFSETQ. After removal of 3 bases from V and 2 bases from J, the junction contained 5 bases not matched to a gene. This CDR3 spans 17 amino acids. CDR3 region: CASSSGLAGGTTDTQYF. The CDR3 DNA reads TGCGCCAGCAGCTCAGGACTAGCGGGAGGAACCACAGATACGCAGTATTTT.

Details on this clonotype: An end of the junction does not agree with germline; a read error may underlie this. This chain links TRBV28 with TRBJ1-2; D not certain. There are 12 residues in the CDR3. Per the germline V gene, CDR1 is MDHEN and CDR2 is SYDVKM. CDR3: CASRLSGYGYTF. Written as DNA, the CDR3 is TGTGCCAGCAGGTTATCAGGATACGGCTACACCTTC.

This clonotype was counted at least ten times. The chain recombines TRBV30 with TRBJ2-3, with 9 bases lining up with TRBD1. CDR3 length: 14 residues. With 3 bases clipped from V and 3 bases from J, the junction kept 4 bases outside the gene matches. Germline V gives CDR1 GTSNPN, CDR2 SVGIG (reference sequence). The CDR3 reads CAWSDRGLTDTQYF. The CDR3 region has the DNA TGTGCCTGGAGCGACAGGGGGTTGACAGATACGCAGTATTTT.

The gene calls are TRBV2 and TRBJ1-4; D ambiguous. Germline CDR1 SNHLY, CDR2 FYNNEI. V lost 7 bases, J lost 0 bases, and 9 bases lay in between. The CDR3 spans 14 residues. The CDR3 sequence: CASNVYTTNEKLFF. In DNA form, the CDR3 reads TGTGCCAGCAACGTTTATACAACTAATGAAAAACTGTTTTTT.

This clonotype was recorded at least ten times. The chain couples TRBV12-3 or TRBV12-4 to TRBJ2-7; D is possibly TRBD2 (6 bases). The V and J ends lost 3 bases and 4 bases respectively, with 13 bases between them. This CDR3 contains 14 residues. This CDR3 reads CASSFQGLTYEQYF. The CDR3 nucleotides are TGTGCCAGCAGTTTTCAGGGACTTACATACGAGCAGTACTTC.

This clonotype appeared a few times. The V gene is TRBV7-4, the J gene TRBJ2-1; D may be TRBD1 (5 bases). Trimming shortened V by 4 bases and J by 5 bases, and 12 bases separated the two germline ends. Germline assignment: CDR1 SGHVT and CDR2 SQSDAQ. The CDR3 runs to 14 residues. The CDR3: CASSSSGNDNEQFF. CDR3 sequence (DNA): TGTGCCAGCAGCTCCTCAGGGAACGACAATGAGCAGTTCTTC.

In its sample, this clonotype was seen many times. Written as DNA, the CDR3 is TGTGCCAGCAGCTCCCCTCGATCGCGGCTCACAGATACGCAGTATTTT. Residues: CASSSPRSRLTDTQYF. This chain joins TRBV28 and TRBJ2-3; no definite D call. CDR3 length equals 16 residues. CDR1 is MDHEN, CDR2 SYDVKM, per germline. V was cut by 6 bases and J by 2 bases, with 18 bases left in between.

This clonotype was seen a few times. This sequence joins TRBV3-1 and TRBJ2-3, with TRBD2 matching over 8 bases. V gave up 1 base and J gave up 4 bases; unmatched junction bases: 4. The CDR3 is 15 amino acids. Germline CDR1 LGHDT, CDR2 YNNKEL (reference sequence). CDR3 in amino acids: CASSQGTSRADTQYF. CDR3 bases: TGTGCCAGCAGCCAAGGGACTAGCCGCGCAGATACGCAGTATTTT.